Listed below are T cell receptor beta chains from one sample, sequenced in a study of response to subunit inactivated influenza vaccine. TCRdb re-called the RT-PCR reads with MiXCR, one entry per CDR3 protein. This table holds around 470,000 distinct CDR3 sequences, approximately 7.7% found once. Sequenced here: PBMCs from blood, sampled 23 months after vaccination. The source is a man aged 50-75 years who received an inactivated influenza vaccine. Both conserved end residues are part of each CDR3. Each record gives: D gene, clone size, J gene, V gene, CDR3 protein, CDR3 DNA. D genes are given only for firm matches. Only part of the rows carry a size: once, few, many, or a class if the clone is expanded.

>NA|many|TRBJ2-7|TRBV6-5
CASSRTLGEQYF
TGTGCCAGCAGCCGGACCCTGGGGGAGCAGTACTTC
>TRBD2|NA|TRBJ2-1|TRBV7-2
CASSSAGLGTNEQFF
TGTGCCAGCAGCTCGGCGGGACTAGGCACTAATGAGCAGTTCTTC
>NA|NA|TRBJ2-1|TRBV7-9
CASSLAGPNNEQFF
TGTGCCAGCAGCTTAGCGGGACCCAACAATGAGCAGTTCTTC
>NA|many|TRBJ2-5|TRBV6-2/TRBV6-3
CASRDRNQETQYF
TGTGCCAGCAGGGACAGAAATCAAGAGACCCAGTACTTC
>TRBD2|few|TRBJ2-3|TRBV7-3
CASSSSGTYTDTQYF
TGTGCCAGCAGCTCTAGCGGGACCTACACAGATACGCAGTATTTT
>NA|few|TRBJ2-7|TRBV11-2
CASSQGIDEQYF
TGTGCCAGCAGCCAAGGCATCGACGAGCAGTACTTC
>TRBD2|few|TRBJ2-3|TRBV6-5
CASSYSMGLAGGDTQYF
TGTGCCAGCAGTTACTCGATGGGACTAGCGGGGGGTGATACGCAGTATTTT
>NA|NA|TRBJ1-4|TRBV20-1
CSARDRFREKLFF
TGCAGTGCTAGAGACAGGTTTCGTGAAAAACTGTTTTTT
>NA|NA|TRBJ1-2|TRBV12-3/TRBV12-4
CASGKYGYTF
TGTGCCAGCGGGAAGTATGGCTACACCTTC
>TRBD1|NA|TRBJ1-2|TRBV6-1
CASRRTGDYGYTF
TGTGCCAGCAGACGGACAGGGGACTATGGCTACACCTTC
>NA|NA|TRBJ1-5|TRBV19
CASSIDRQRAQHF
TGTGCCAGTAGTATAGACCGACAAAGGGCCCAGCATTTT
>NA|many|TRBJ2-2|TRBV5-1
CASSPDRYNTGELFF
TGCGCCAGCAGCCCGGACCGGTATAACACCGGGGAGCTGTTTTTT
>NA|few|TRBJ2-1|TRBV7-3
CASSLKVASEQFF
TGTGCCAGCAGCTTAAAAGTAGCGAGTGAGCAGTTCTTC
>TRBD2|few|TRBJ2-1|TRBV25-1
CASRGDFQRELTGEQFF
TGTGCCAGCAGAGGAGACTTCCAGCGGGAGCTTACGGGTGAGCAGTTCTTC
>TRBD1|few|TRBJ2-7|TRBV28
CASSFLLVTGFYEQYF
TGTGCCAGCAGTTTTCTCTTAGTGACAGGGTTCTACGAGCAGTACTTC
>TRBD2|NA|TRBJ2-3|TRBV29-1
CSVGPSGSITDTQYF
TGCAGCGTTGGCCCTAGCGGGAGTATCACAGATACGCAGTATTTT
>TRBD1|few|TRBJ1-6|TRBV20-1
CSVGQGDSPLHF
TGCAGTGTCGGACAGGGGGATTCACCCCTCCACTTT
>TRBD1|NA|TRBJ2-7|TRBV5-1
CASSKGQTSSYEQYF
TGCGCCAGCAGCAAGGGACAGACGAGCTCCTACGAGCAGTACTTC
>TRBD2|few|TRBJ2-1|TRBV10-3
CAISEKRTSGGPSSYNEQFF
TGTGCCATCAGTGAGAAAAGGACTAGCGGGGGCCCGAGCTCCTACAATGAGCAGTTCTTC
>TRBD1|NA|TRBJ1-5|TRBV24-1
CATSDSRGVNQPQHF
TGTGCCACCAGTGATTCCAGGGGGGTGAATCAGCCCCAGCATTTT
>NA|many|TRBJ2-7|TRBV6-6
CASSSVRAYEQYF
TGTGCCAGCAGTTCGGTGCGGGCCTACGAGCAGTACTTC
>TRBD1|few|TRBJ2-4|TRBV28
CASSLGQGAKNIQYF
TGTGCCAGCAGCCTAGGACAGGGGGCCAAAAACATTCAGTACTTC
>NA|NA|TRBJ2-7|TRBV24-1
CATSPRDRYEQYF
TGTGCCACCAGCCCCCGGGACCGCTACGAGCAGTACTTC
>TRBD1|NA|TRBJ1-2|TRBV14
CASSRGTGGGYGYTF
TGTGCCAGCAGCCGTGGGACAGGGGGCGGATATGGCTACACCTTC
>NA|NA|TRBJ2-3|TRBV29-1
CSVEDLVGSTDTQYF
TGCAGCGTTGAAGATCTTGTGGGTAGCACAGATACGCAGTATTTT
>NA|many|TRBJ2-7|TRBV20-1
CSAREPGVSYEQYF
TGCAGTGCTAGAGAGCCGGGAGTGAGTTACGAGCAGTACTTC
>TRBD2|many|TRBJ2-5|TRBV23-1
CASSQSAGEIEETQYF
TGCGCCAGCAGTCAATCGGCGGGGGAAATTGAAGAGACCCAGTACTTC
>NA|NA|TRBJ1-5|TRBV20-1
CSAHRARGQPQHF
TGCAGTGCTCACCGGGCCCGCGGGCAGCCCCAGCATTTT
>TRBD1|many|TRBJ1-2|TRBV27
CASSFRQGDGYTF
TGTGCCAGCAGTTTCCGACAGGGAGATGGCTACACCTTC